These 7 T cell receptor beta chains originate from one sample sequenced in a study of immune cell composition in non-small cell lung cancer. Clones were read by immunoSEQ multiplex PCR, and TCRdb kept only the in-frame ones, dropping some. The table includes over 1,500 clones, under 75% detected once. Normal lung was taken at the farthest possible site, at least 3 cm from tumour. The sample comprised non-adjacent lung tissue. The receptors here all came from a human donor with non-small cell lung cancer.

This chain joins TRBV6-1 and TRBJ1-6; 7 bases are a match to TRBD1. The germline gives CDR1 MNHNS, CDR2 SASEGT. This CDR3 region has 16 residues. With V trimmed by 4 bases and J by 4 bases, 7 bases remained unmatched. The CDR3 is CASSVLGTAYNSPLHF. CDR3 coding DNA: TGTGCCAGCAGTGTCCTAGGGACAGCATATAATTCACCCCTCCACTTT.

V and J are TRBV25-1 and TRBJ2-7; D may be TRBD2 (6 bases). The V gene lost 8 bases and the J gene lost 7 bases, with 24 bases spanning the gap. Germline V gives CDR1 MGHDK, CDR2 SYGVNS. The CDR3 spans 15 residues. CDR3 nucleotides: TGTGCCAGCGTTCCGGAGGGACCGACGCTGAGGGAGCAGTACTTC. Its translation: CASVPEGPTLREQYF.

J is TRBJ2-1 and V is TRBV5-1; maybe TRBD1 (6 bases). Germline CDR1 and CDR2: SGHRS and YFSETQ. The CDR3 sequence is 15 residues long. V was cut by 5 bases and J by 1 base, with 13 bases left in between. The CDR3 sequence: CASRSGVGSYNEQFF. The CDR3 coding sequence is TGCGCCAGCAGATCAGGGGTAGGATCCTACAATGAGCAGTTCTTC.

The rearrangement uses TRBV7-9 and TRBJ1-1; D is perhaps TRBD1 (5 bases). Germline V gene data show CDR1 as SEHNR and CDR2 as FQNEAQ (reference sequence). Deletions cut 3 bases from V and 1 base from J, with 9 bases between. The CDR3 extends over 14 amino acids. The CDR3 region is CASSFSQENTEAFF. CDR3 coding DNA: TGTGCCAGCAGCTTCTCACAGGAGAACACTGAAGCTTTCTTT.

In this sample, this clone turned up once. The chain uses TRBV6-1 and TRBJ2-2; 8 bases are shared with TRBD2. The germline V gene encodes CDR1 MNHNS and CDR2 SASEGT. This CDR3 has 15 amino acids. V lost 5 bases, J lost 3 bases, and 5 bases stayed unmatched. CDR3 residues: CASSSGGIDTGELFF. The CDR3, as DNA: TGTGCCAGCAGTTCGGGGGGGATTGACACCGGGGAGCTGTTTTTT.

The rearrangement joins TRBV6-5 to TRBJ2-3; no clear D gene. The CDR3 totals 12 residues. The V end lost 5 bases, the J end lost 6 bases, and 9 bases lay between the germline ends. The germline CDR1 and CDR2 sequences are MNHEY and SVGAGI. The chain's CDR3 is CASSPTADTQYF. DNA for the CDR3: TGTGCCAGCAGTCCCACAGCTGATACGCAGTATTTT.

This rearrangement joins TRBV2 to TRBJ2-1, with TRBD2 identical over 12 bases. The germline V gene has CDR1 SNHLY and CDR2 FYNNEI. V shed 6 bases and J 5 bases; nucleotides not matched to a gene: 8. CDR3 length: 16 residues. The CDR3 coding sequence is TGTGCCAGCAGAAGAGGACTAGCGGGGCATAACAATGAGCAGTTCTTC. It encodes CASRRGLAGHNNEQFF. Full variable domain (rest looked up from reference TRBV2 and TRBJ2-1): EPEVTQTPSHQVTQMGQEVILRCVPISNHLYFYWYRQILGQKVEFLVSFYNNEISEKSEIFDDQFSVERPDGSNFTLKIRSTKLEDSAMYFCASRRGLAGHNNEQFFGPGTRLTVL.